This T cell receptor (beta chain) was captured by sequencing in a study of T-cell memory formation after mild COVID-19. Overall study results and limits: CM and EM subsets held most contracting CD4+ clones; EMRA held CD8+ ones. Pre-infection memory contained some responding clones, which suggested that cross-reactive memory had joined.

TCRdb passed the 5' RACE reads through MiXCR, listing each CDR3 protein once. The sample yields hundreds of thousands of distinct CDR3 sequences, approximately 27% seen once. Comment on this clonotype: Its matching antigen is unknown.

The CDR3 consists of 16 residues. CDR1 SNHLY and CDR2 FYNNEI come from the germline V gene. V was clipped by 6 bases and J by 4 bases; unmatched bases: 9. This sequence originates from an adult woman who had mild COVID-19 (a few samples of this study predate the infection). Cell type and time point are not known. The specimen was PBMCs or a T cell subset sorted from them (not recorded which). J is TRBJ1-5 and V is TRBV2; 10 nucleotides line up with TRBD1. As DNA, the CDR3 is TGTGCCAGCAGCCCGGACAGGGGGGTTGTAAATCAGCCCCAGCATTTT. This translates into CASSPDRGVVNQPQHF.